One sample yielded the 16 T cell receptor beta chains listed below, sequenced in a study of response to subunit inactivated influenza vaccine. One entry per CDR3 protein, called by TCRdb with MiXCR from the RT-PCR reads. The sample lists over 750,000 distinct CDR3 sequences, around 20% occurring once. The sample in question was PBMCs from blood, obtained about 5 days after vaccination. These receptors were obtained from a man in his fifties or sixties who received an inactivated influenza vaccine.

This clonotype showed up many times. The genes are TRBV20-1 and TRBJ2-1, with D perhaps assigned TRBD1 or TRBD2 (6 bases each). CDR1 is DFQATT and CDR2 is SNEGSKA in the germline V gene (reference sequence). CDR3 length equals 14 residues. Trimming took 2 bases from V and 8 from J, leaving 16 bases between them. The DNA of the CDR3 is TGCAGTGCTAGAAAGGGGGGCCCAACGTATGAGCAGTTCTTC. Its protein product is CSARKGGPTYEQFF.

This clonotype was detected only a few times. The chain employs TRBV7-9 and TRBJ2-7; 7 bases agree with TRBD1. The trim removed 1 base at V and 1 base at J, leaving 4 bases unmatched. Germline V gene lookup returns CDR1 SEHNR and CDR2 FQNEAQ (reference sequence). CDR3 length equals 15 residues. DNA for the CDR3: TGTGCCAGCAGCTTAGTAGAGACAGGGTCCTACGAGCAGTACTTC. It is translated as CASSLVETGSYEQYF. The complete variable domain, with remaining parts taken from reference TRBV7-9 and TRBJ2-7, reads DTGVSQNPRHKITKRGQNVTFRCDPISEHNRLYWYRQTLGQGPEFLTYFQNEAQLEKSRLLSDRFSAERPKGSFSTLEIQRTEQGDSAMYLCASSLVETGSYEQYFGPGTRLTVT.

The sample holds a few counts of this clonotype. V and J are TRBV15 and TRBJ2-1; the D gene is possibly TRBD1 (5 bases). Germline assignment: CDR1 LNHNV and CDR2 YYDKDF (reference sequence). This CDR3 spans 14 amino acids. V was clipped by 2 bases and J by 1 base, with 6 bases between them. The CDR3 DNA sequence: TGTGCCACCAGCAGACAGGGATCCTACAATGAGCAGTTCTTC. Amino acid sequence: CATSRQGSYNEQFF. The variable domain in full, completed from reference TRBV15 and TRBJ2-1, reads DAMVIQNPRYQVTQFGKPVTLSCSQTLNHNVMYWYQQKSSQAPKLLFHYYDKDFNNEADTPDNFQSRRPNTSFCFLDIRSPGLGDTAMYLCATSRQGSYNEQFFGPGTRLTVL.

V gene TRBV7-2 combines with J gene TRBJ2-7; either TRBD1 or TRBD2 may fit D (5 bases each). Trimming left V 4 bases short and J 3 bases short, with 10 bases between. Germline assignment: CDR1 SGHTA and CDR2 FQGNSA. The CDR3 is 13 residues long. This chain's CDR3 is CASSSGPNYEQYF. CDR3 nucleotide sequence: TGTGCCAGCAGCTCGGGACCGAACTACGAGCAGTACTTC.

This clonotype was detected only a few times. DNA for the CDR3: TGTGCCAGCACCCCCAGGGGGACTGGACGTGGGGGGGACATTCAGTACTTC. Translation: CASTPRGTGRGGDIQYF. The chain combines TRBV27 with TRBJ2-4; D may be TRBD1 or TRBD2 (7 bases each). V was trimmed by 7 bases and J by 8 bases, leaving 27 bases between them. Per the germline V gene, CDR1 is MNHEY and CDR2 is SMNVEV (reference sequence). The CDR3 loop spans 17 amino acids.

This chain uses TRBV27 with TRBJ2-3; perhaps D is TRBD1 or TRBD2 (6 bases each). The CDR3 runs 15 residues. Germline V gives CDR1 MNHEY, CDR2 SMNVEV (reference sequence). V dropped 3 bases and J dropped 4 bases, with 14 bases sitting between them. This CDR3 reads CASSFEGGDADTQYF. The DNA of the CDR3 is TGTGCCAGCAGTTTTGAGGGGGGTGATGCAGATACGCAGTATTTT.

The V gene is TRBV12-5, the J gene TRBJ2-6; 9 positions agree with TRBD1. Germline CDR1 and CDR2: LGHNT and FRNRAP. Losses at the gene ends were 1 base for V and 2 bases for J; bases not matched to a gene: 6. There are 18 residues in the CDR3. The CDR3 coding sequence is TGTGCTAGTGGTTTGGGTAAACAGGGGGCCGCTGGGGCCAACGTCCTGACTTTC. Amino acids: CASGLGKQGAAGANVLTF.

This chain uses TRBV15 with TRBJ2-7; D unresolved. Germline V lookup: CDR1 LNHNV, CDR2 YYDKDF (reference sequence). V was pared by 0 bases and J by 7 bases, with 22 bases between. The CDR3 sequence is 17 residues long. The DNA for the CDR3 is TGTGCCACCAGCAGAGATTTTTATGCAACGGGCTCTTGGGAGCAGTACTTC. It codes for CATSRDFYATGSWEQYF.

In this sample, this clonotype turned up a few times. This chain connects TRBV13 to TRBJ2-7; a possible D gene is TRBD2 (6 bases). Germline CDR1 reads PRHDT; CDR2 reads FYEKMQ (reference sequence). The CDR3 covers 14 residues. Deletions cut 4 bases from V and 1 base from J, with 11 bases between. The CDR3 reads CASSSGLKSYEQYF. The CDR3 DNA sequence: TGTGCCAGCAGCTCGGGACTGAAGTCCTACGAGCAGTACTTC.

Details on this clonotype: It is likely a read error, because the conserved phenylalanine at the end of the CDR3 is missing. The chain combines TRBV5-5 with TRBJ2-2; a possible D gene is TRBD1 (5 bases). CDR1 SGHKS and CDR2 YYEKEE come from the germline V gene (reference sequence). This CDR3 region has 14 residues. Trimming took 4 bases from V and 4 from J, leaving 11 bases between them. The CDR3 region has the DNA TGTGCCAGCAGCCCGCGGACAATCACCGGGGAGCTGTTTTGT. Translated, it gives CASSPRTITGELFC.

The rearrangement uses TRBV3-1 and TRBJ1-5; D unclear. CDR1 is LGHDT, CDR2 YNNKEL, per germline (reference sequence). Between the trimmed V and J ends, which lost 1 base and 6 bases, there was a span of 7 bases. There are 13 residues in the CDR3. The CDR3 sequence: CASSQGRAQPQHF. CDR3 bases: TGTGCCAGCAGCCAAGGAAGAGCTCAGCCCCAGCATTTT.

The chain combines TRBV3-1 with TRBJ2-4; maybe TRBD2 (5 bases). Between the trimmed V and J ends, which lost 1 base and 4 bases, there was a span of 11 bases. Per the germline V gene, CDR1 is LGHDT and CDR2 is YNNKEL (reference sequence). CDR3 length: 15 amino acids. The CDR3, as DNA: TGTGCCAGCAGCCAAGGCGGGCCCACGAAAAACATTCAGTACTTC. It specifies CASSQGGPTKNIQYF.

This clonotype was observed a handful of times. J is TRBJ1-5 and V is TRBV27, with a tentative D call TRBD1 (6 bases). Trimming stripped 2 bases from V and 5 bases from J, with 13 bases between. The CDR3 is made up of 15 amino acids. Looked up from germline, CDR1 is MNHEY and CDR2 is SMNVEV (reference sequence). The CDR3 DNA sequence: TGTGCCAGCAGTTTAAGGCGGGACACTGATCAGCCCCAGCATTTT. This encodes CASSLRRDTDQPQHF.

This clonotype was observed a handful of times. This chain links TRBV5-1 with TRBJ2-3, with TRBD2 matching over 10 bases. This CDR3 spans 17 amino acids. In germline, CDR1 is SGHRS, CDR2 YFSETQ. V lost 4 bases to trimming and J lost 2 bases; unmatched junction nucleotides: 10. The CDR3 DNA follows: TGCGCCAGCAGCCTTAGGACTAGCGGAATTCCCACAGATACGCAGTATTTT. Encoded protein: CASSLRTSGIPTDTQYF.

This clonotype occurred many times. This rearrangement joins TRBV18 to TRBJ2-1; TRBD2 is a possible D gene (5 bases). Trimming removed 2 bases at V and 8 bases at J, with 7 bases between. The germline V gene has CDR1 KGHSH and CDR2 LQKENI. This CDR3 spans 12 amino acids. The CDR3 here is CASSPERDEQFF. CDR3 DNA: TGTGCCAGCTCACCAGAGAGGGATGAGCAGTTCTTC.

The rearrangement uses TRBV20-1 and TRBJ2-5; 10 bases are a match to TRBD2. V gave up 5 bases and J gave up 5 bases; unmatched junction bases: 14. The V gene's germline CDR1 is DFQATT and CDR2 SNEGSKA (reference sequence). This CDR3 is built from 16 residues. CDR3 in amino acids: CSAATSGPRRDETQYF. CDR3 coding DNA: TGCAGTGCTGCGACTAGCGGGCCCCGCCGGGACGAGACCCAGTACTTC.